One TCR beta chain is described in this entry. This entry is derived from a study of cytomegalovirus exposure and HLA in healthy donors. Use of 60 Vbeta and 13 Jbeta primers characterized the PCR. Some clones are missing from TCRdb's copy, which holds only in-frame ones; the method was immunoSEQ multiplex PCR. The table shows about 140,000 clones, with approximately 78% occurring only once. This sequence originates from a woman aged 18-29 years in good health and CMV-seropositive. Sequenced: PBMCs.

Here the CDR3 DNA reads TGCGCCAGCGGAGGAAAGGCCAGATCACCCCTCCACTTT. Translating gives CASGGKARSPLHF. The chain couples TRBV10-2 to TRBJ1-6; unclear D gene. Trimming shortened V by 8 bases and J by 10 bases, and 15 bases separated the two germline ends. The CDR3 is made up of 13 amino acids. CDR1 is WSHSY, CDR2 SAAADI, per germline.